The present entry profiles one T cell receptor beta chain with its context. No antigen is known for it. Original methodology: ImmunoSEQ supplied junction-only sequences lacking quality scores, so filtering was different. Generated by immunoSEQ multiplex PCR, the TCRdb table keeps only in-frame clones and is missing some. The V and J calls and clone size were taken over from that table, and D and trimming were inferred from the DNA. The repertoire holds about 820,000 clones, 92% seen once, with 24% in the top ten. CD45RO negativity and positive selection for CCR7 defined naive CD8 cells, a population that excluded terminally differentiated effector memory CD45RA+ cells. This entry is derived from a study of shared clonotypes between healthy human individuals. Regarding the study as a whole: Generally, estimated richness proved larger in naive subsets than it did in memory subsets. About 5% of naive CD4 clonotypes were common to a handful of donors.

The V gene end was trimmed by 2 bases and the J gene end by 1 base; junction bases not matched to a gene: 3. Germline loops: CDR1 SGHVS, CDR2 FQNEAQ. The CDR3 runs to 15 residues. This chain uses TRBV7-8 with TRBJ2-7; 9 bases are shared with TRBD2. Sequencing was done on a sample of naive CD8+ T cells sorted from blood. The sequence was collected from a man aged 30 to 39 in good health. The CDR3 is CASSLPSGVSYEQYF. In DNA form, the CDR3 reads TGTGCCAGCAGCTTACCTAGCGGGGTATCCTACGAGCAGTACTTC. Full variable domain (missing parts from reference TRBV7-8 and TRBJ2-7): GAGVSQSPRYKVAKRGQDVALRCDPISGHVSLFWYQQALGQGPEFLTYFQNEAQLDKSGLPSDRFFAERPEGSVSTLKIQRTQQEDSAVYLCASSLPSGVSYEQYFGPGTRLTVT.